The rows below give T cell receptor beta chains drawn from one sample of a study of cytomegalovirus exposure and HLA in healthy donors. Libraries were prepared by immunoSEQ multiplex PCR; TCRdb keeps only in-frame clonotypes and omits some of them. The sample contains about 160,000 clones, less than 85% of which appear only once. The sample taken for sequencing was PBMCs. Receptors were obtained from a man between 60 and 70 years old in good health and CMV-seronegative. Each CDR3 is given without its conserved first and last residue.

cdr3_length j_call v_call cdr3_aa
11 TRBJ2-7 TRBV29-1 SVEEDRGTEQY
13 TRBJ1-2 TRBV14 ASSAAQTGGYGYT
12 TRBJ1-2 TRBV28 ASSISGENYGYT
12 TRBJ2-2 TRBV11-3 ASSSPGNTGELF
14 TRBJ2-3 TRBV5-4 ASSPTSGGRTDTQY
11 TRBJ1-2 TRBV30 AWRLTISSGYT
13 TRBJ1-5 TRBV19 ASSMPNRGDQPQH
13 TRBJ2-2 TRBV7-9 ASSPRATNTGELF
13 TRBJ2-2 TRBV9 ASSVQGRDTGELF
12 TRBJ1-3 TRBV28 ASTLESSGNTIY
13 NA TRBV4-3 ASSQDTQGHYEQY
9 TRBJ2-7 TRBV6-5 ASSYHYEQY
11 TRBJ2-7 TRBV11-2 ASSWGQGSEQY
14 TRBJ2-4 TRBV21-1 ASSNLAGLAKNIQY
14 TRBJ1-3 TRBV11-2 ASSLRQAISGNTIY
14 TRBJ2-5 TRBV7-9 ASSLNLAGGGETQY
13 TRBJ2-2 TRBV6-5 ASRWQGAGPGELF
13 TRBJ2-1 TRBV5-4 ASSLGIAVYNEQF
15 TRBJ1-2 TRBV7-2 ASSLESDRGLDYGYT
12 TRBJ2-1 TRBV29-1 SVGRGGVGNEQF
12 TRBJ2-7 TRBV7-2 ASSLTWGAYEQY
11 TRBJ2-7 TRBV18 ASSPRDSYEQY
12 TRBJ1-1 TRBV27 ASRKGASNTEAF
12 TRBJ2-1 TRBV27 ATHAGQGCGEQF
14 TRBJ2-7 TRBV4-3 ASSQEWRGRGDEQY
11 TRBJ1-1 TRBV6-1 AIRWTGDTEAF
13 TRBJ1-2 TRBV5-8 ASSFARFANYGYT
14 TRBJ2-4 TRBV10-3 AISEGTGAGENIQY
12 TRBJ2-7 TRBV9 ASSPRTGPYEQY
12 TRBJ1-1 TRBV29-1 SVTRQAMNTEAF
14 TRBJ2-7 TRBV28 ASSLSWTSVSYEQY
12 TRBJ1-5 TRBV27 ASSLGRGHQPQH
11 TRBJ2-1 TRBV2 ASSVDWNNEQF
12 TRBJ1-2 TRBV9 ASSVGQGSYGYT
13 TRBJ2-1 TRBV5-4 ASSGGQGPYNEQF
12 TRBJ2-7 TRBV9 ASSVGGLPYEQY
12 TRBJ1-2 TRBV4-1 ASSRTGIAYGYT
11 TRBJ2-7 TRBV7-2 ASSNDRPGEQY
14 TRBJ2-5 TRBV4-2 ASSQVDRGAQETQY
13 TRBJ2-7 TRBV7-9 ASSLGLAVRDEQY
11 TRBJ1-4 TRBV29-1 SGKTGAGEKLF
15 TRBJ1-3 TRBV28 ASSFGLAGGSGNTIY